This T cell receptor (beta chain) was observed in a study of identical twins. The study's findings and limits: Conclusions leaned on cross-sectional statistical analysis and did not track the same donors over time. Less excess twin sharing appeared in beta out-of-frame sequences. Researchers caution that invariant MAIT and iNKT cells could partly confound zero-insertion analyses.

This clonotype was seen a handful of times. Its antigen is still unknown. The V end was cut by 8 bases, the J end by 2 bases, with 16 bases between. The CDR3 totals 14 residues. Per germline, CDR1 LGHNA and CDR2 YSLEER. TCRdb redid the calling of the 5' RACE reads with MiXCR, one entry per CDR3 protein. Of about 520,000 distinct CDR3 sequences detected, roughly a fifth appear once; the ten largest clones hold approximately 0.95%. The same sample was also used in a study of T cells expressing NK-cell markers.

Sequenced: CD4+ T cells sorted from blood. The TCR sequence derives from a woman aged 18-29 years in good health. The V and J genes are TRBV4-3 and TRBJ2-7; D possibly corresponds to TRBD2 (7 bases). The CDR3 spells CASSSREGAYEQYF. Written as DNA, the CDR3 is TGCGCCAGCTCCTCCAGGGAGGGGGCCTACGAGCAGTACTTC.